Listed here is a single TCR beta chain. This clone was detected only a few times. No antigen is known for it. No clone much larger than this one lies a single base away; base qualities are absent. This sample is drawn from a study of blood T cell repertoires in COVID-19 (TCRdb year 2020). Context from the whole study: The collaborator samples originated in the United States, Italy and Spain and spanned the acute and convalescent phases of COVID-19. The sample metadata nearly always contained a de-identified subject ID, COVID-19 status, age in years and sex. The repertoires were released in a freely available public database meant as a resource for research on the immune response to SARS-CoV-2. Where available, HLA class I and class II types were taken from metadata supplied by the sample provider and were not determined by assay-based typing. Subjects who had been exposed to COVID-19, were actively infected with it, or had recovered from it provided the deeply sampled blood TCRbeta repertoires that made up the dataset. Samples came from the ongoing ImmuneRACE study (first 160 participants) plus 1,254 subjects from 6 global collaborators. The prospective study material was composed of cDNA or gDNA derived from T cells, B-cell-depleted T cells, or PBMCs. General findings and caveats noted by the study authors: The quantity of clinical and demographic metadata differed by source and by participant and was supplied without curation.

Trimming removed 5 bases from V and 0 bases from J; the gene matches leave 6 bases unexplained. From its cysteine to its phenylalanine, the CDR3 spans 18 amino acids. CDR3 DNA only is kept here, 54 bases in frame from base 1. The germline V gene yields SGHAT for CDR1 and FQNNGV for CDR2. TCRbeta CDR3 regions were amplified from genomic DNA using the immunoSEQ Assay, a bias-controlled multiplex PCR. On the study's bioinformatics: The number of nucleated cells in each sample was estimated by amplification of reference gene primers within the assay. To quantify the absolute abundance of each unique TCRbeta CDR3 rearrangement, sequence reads were collapsed and filtered. For each sample, productive Simpson clonality was calculated as the square root of Simpson's diversity index across productive rearrangements. TCRdb obtained this table from immuneACCESS and retained in-frame rearrangements with V and J assigned. These tables miss some clones; where compared with another copy, unresolved V genes account for less than half of the shortfall, and the remainder is unexplained. V, J and clone size were drawn from that table, and D and trimming were deduced from the DNA. This sample lists some 220,000 clones; 80% to 90% were detected once. The biggest ten clones account for approximately 5.1% of the sample.

Another Seattle source contributed samples from volunteer blood donors who had recovered from COVID-19. Whole blood was collected in K2EDTA tubes by collaborating institutions according to the institutions' own protocols. For TCRbeta analysis, collaborators shipped samples in one of three forms: frozen whole blood, isolated PBMCs, or DNA extracted from either of those sample types. The sequence links TRBV11-2 to TRBJ2-1; the junction holds 14 bases that match TRBD2. Sequenced material: peripheral blood. The sequence derives from a woman in her sixties or seventies who had recovered from COVID-19. In nucleotide form, the sequence is TGTGCCAGCAGCACTGGACTAGCGGGGGGTGTCTCCTACAATGAGCAGTTCTTC. The translation is CASSTGLAGGVSYNEQFF.